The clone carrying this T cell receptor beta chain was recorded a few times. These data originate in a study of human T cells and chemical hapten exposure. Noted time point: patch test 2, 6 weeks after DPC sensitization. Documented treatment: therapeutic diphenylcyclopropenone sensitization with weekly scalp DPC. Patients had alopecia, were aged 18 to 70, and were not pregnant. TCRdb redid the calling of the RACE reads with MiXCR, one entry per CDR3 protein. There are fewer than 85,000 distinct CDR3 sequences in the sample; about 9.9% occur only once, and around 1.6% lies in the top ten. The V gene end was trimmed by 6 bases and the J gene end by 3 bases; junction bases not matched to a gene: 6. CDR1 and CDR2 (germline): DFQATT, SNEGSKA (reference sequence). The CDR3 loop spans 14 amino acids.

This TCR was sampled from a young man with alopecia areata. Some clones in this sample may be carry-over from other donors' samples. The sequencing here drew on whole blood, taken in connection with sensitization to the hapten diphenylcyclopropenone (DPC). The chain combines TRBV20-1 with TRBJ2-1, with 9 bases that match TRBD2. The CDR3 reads CSAAPSGDYNEQFF. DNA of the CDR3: TGCAGTGCCGCCCCTAGCGGGGACTACAATGAGCAGTTCTTC.